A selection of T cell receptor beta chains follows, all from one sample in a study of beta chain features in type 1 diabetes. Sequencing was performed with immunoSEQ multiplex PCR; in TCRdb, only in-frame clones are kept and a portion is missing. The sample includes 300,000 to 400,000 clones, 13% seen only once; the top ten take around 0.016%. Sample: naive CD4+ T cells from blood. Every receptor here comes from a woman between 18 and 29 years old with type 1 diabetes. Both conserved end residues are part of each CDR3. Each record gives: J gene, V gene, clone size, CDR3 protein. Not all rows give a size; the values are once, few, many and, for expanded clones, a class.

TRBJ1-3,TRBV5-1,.,CASSGGQLSSGNTIYF
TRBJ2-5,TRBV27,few,CASSLSRAATGSQYF
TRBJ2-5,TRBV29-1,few,CSVTGADLETQYF
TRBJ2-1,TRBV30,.,CAWSGGSSYNEQFF
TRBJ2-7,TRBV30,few,CAWSTTGPQGKQYF
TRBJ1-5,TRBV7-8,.,CASSPVFQPQHF
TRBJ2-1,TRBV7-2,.,CASSSKGFRAYTYNEQFF
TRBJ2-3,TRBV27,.,CASTSRRDSSTDTQYF
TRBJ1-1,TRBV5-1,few,CASSLVVGPITEAFF
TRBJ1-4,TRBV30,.,CAWSAQGANEKLFF
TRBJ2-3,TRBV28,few,CASVGGSWSDTQYF
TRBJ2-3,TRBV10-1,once,CAVSGASDTDTQYF
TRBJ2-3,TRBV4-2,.,CASSQDWSGRAGDTQYF
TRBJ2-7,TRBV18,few,CASSPDNSYEQYF
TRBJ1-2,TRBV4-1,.,CASSHPGQDLYGYTF
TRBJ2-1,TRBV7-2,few,CATPEGTSGFNEQFF